The 22 T cell receptor beta chains given below trace back to one sample, sequenced in a study of T-cell reconstitution after alpha-beta-depleted transplantation in children. Unique molecular identifiers were incorporated when the TCRbeta library was constructed. In TCRdb, the PCR reads were re-called with MiXCR into one record per CDR3 protein. Seen here are about 540,000 distinct CDR3 sequences, approximately 20% observed once, and the top ten hold around 3.3%. The material was PBMCs from the stem cell graft donor, obtained from the stem cell graft. Source of these receptors: a human donor who donated a stem cell graft to a child with acute lymphoblastic leukemia.

The CDR3 reads CSGQGGVEKLFF. The DNA of the CDR3 is TGCAGCGGACAGGGAGGCGTAGAAAAACTGTTTTTT. V is TRBV29-1 and J is TRBJ1-4, with 7 positions matching TRBD1. This CDR3 has 12 amino acids. Germline V CDR1 and CDR2: SQVTM, ANQGSEA. After removal of 7 bases from V and 8 bases from J, the junction contained 7 bases not matched to a gene.

This clonotype was counted between two and nine times. The chain combines TRBV27 with TRBJ2-1; D is perhaps TRBD2 (6 bases). Trimming left V 1 base short and J 9 bases short, with 10 bases between. This CDR3 comprises 13 residues. Germline assignment: CDR1 MNHEY and CDR2 SMNVEV (reference sequence). The CDR3 DNA reads as TGTGCCAGCAGTTTATACAGTAGCGGTGAGCAGTTCTTC. The encoded protein is CASSLYSSGEQFF.

This clonotype was found a few times. The rearrangement links TRBV7-6 to TRBJ1-6, with TRBD1 matching over 7 bases. Germline V gene data show CDR1 as SGHVS and CDR2 as FNYEAQ. This CDR3 contains 13 residues. The CDR3 reads CASRDSPNSPLHF. For the CDR3, the DNA is TGTGCAAGCCGGGACAGCCCAAATTCACCCCTCCACTTT.

The chain couples TRBV7-9 to TRBJ1-4; D remains unclear. The V end was cut by 5 bases, the J end by 2 bases, with 12 bases between. The CDR3 is 15 residues long. Germline V gene lookup returns CDR1 SEHNR and CDR2 FQNEAQ (reference sequence). The CDR3 nucleotides read TGTGCCAGCAGCGAATTGTCCTTGACTAATGAAAAACTGTTTTTT. Its protein is CASSELSLTNEKLFF. Full variable domain (missing parts from reference TRBV7-9 and TRBJ1-4): DTGVSQNPRHKITKRGQNVTFRCDPISEHNRLYWYRQTLGQGPEFLTYFQNEAQLEKSRLLSDRFSAERPKGSFSTLEIQRTEQGDSAMYLCASSELSLTNEKLFFGSGTQLSVL.

This clonotype has only a few counts. CDR3 nucleotides: TGTGCCAGCAGCCAACCGGACAGGGGGCAAGAGACCCAGTACTTC. As protein: CASSQPDRGQETQYF. The chain is built from TRBV3-1 and TRBJ2-5; 10 bases align to TRBD1. Germline V CDR1 and CDR2: LGHDT, YNNKEL (reference sequence). The CDR3 runs to 15 residues. The J segment lost 2 bases and the V segment lost 2 bases, leaving 2 bases of the junction unmatched.

This clonotype was detected a few times. V and J are TRBV5-1 and TRBJ2-7, with D hard to call. V lost 4 bases and J 5 bases, leaving 10 bases between the germline ends. The CDR3 contains 12 residues. Germline lookup yields CDR1 SGHRS and CDR2 YFSETQ. The DNA for the CDR3 is TGCGCCAGCAGCCTAATTACGGACGAGCAGTACTTC. Translation gives CASSLITDEQYF.

The chain links TRBV11-2 to TRBJ2-3, with D perhaps matching TRBD2 (6 bases). CDR3 length: 14 amino acids. V lost 1 base and J 6 bases, leaving 11 bases between the germline ends. Germline V gene sequence: CDR1 SGHAT, CDR2 FQNNGV. The CDR3 nucleotides are TGTGCCAGCAGCTTAGGGGAGGCGTCGGATACGCAGTATTTT. Translation: CASSLGEASDTQYF.

In its sample, this clonotype was seen a few times. The gene calls are TRBV5-5 and TRBJ2-7, with D maybe TRBD2 (5 bases). Germline CDR1 and CDR2: SGHKS and YYEKEE (reference sequence). Trimming took off 4 bases at V and 5 bases at J, with 10 bases between the two ends. This CDR3 has 12 residues. The CDR3 sequence: CASSGRLNEQYF. CDR3 sequence (DNA): TGTGCCAGCAGCGGACGACTAAACGAGCAGTACTTC.

This clonotype has ten or more counts. The chain uses TRBV10-3 and TRBJ2-7, with D possibly being TRBD1 (6 bases). Germline CDR1 reads ENHRY; CDR2 reads SYGVKD. This CDR3 contains 12 residues. The ends were cut back, 3 bases at V and 3 bases at J, with 6 bases in the middle. This chain's CDR3 is CAISEQGYEQYF. Written as DNA, the CDR3 is TGTGCCATCAGTGAACAGGGCTACGAGCAGTACTTC.

The sample holds a few counts of this clonotype. V is TRBV5-1 and J is TRBJ2-1; either TRBD1 or TRBD2 may supply D (7 bases each). The CDR3 covers 15 residues. From germline, CDR1 is SGHRS and CDR2 YFSETQ. V dropped 1 base and J dropped 4 bases, with 12 bases sitting between them. CDR3 sequence: CASSLSQGGYNEQFF. CDR3 coding DNA: TGCGCCAGCAGCTTGAGCCAGGGGGGGTACAATGAGCAGTTCTTC.

J is TRBJ1-1 and V is TRBV25-1; possibly TRBD1 for D (5 bases). Trimming shortened V by 2 bases and J by 6 bases, and 10 bases separated the two germline ends. This CDR3 contains 13 residues. The germline V gene encodes CDR1 MGHDK and CDR2 SYGVNS. CDR3 sequence reads: CASSEVAGAEAFF. CDR3 in DNA: TGTGCCAGCAGTGAAGTAGCGGGGGCTGAAGCTTTCTTT.

The chain recombines TRBV7-2 with TRBJ2-5; a weak D match, TRBD2 (5 bases). Trimming took off 5 bases at V and 7 bases at J, with 11 bases between the two ends. CDR1 and CDR2 from the germline V gene are SGHTA and FQGNSA. The CDR3 is made up of 12 amino acids. The CDR3 reads CASSPPGRTQYF. CDR3 in DNA: TGTGCCAGCAGCCCTCCTGGGAGGACCCAGTACTTC.

The chain employs TRBV27 and TRBJ2-2, with a tentative D call TRBD1 (5 bases). The CDR3 totals 18 residues. V lost 2 bases, J lost 8 bases, and 24 bases lay in between. Per the germline V gene, CDR1 is MNHEY and CDR2 is SMNVEV (reference sequence). The chain's CDR3 is CASSLNWGAGVRSGELFF. In DNA, the CDR3 is TGTGCCAGCAGTTTAAACTGGGGCGCCGGCGTACGAAGTGGGGAGCTGTTTTTT.

This clonotype was detected only once. The chain combines TRBV12-3 or TRBV12-4 with TRBJ2-5; D might be TRBD2 (6 bases). V was pared by 1 base and J by 5 bases, with 11 bases between. The CDR3 sequence is 14 residues long. For the CDR3, the DNA is TGTGCCAGCAGTTTAGAGCCGGAGGGTGAGACCCAGTACTTC. As protein: CASSLEPEGETQYF.

This rearrangement joins TRBV27 to TRBJ2-5; D might be TRBD1 (5 bases). V lost 3 bases, J lost 0 bases, and 8 bases lay in between. This CDR3 spans 14 amino acids. Germline assignment: CDR1 MNHEY and CDR2 SMNVEV (reference sequence). The CDR3 region has the DNA TGTGCCAGCAGTTTTTGGGGCGACCAAGAGACCCAGTACTTC. It translates to CASSFWGDQETQYF.

This clonotype was counted between two and nine times. The chain is built from TRBV3-1 and TRBJ2-3; D gene unclear. Trimming removed 0 bases at V and 9 bases at J, with 10 bases between. This CDR3 comprises 13 residues. Germline CDR1 LGHDT, CDR2 YNNKEL (reference sequence). The CDR3 coding sequence is TGTGCCAGCAGCCAAGAACTACTGGGAACGCAGTATTTT. Encoded protein: CASSQELLGTQYF.

The chain couples TRBV7-2 to TRBJ2-1, with 9 positions matching TRBD2. The CDR3 covers 15 residues. J gave up 14 bases and V 0 bases, and 11 bases lay outside the gene matches. CDR1 and CDR2 (germline): SGHTA, FQGNSA. CDR3 coding DNA: TGTGCCAGCAGCTTAGCTCTTGCGGGGGGGGCCCCGAAGTTCTTC. This codes for CASSLALAGGAPKFF.

This clonotype has just a few counts. The V and J genes are TRBV2 and TRBJ1-1; D is perhaps TRBD1 (5 bases). CDR1 and CDR2 (germline): SNHLY, FYNNEI. V lost 5 bases, J lost 1 base, and 11 bases lay in between. This CDR3 spans 14 amino acids. The CDR3 sequence: CASSSGGWNTEAFF. The CDR3 nucleotides read TGTGCCAGCAGTTCCGGGGGATGGAACACTGAAGCTTTCTTT.

DNA of the CDR3: TGTGCCAGCAGCTTATGGGGACATCAGCCCCAGCATTTT. Amino acids: CASSLWGHQPQHF. The rearrangement joins TRBV7-6 to TRBJ1-5; D is possibly TRBD1 (5 bases). This CDR3 spans 13 amino acids. CDR1 and CDR2 from the germline V gene are SGHVS and FNYEAQ. Between the trimmed V and J ends, which lost 2 bases and 5 bases, there was a span of 7 bases.

This clonotype was seen more than once but under ten times. V gene TRBV7-9 combines with J gene TRBJ2-7; 7 bases map to TRBD2. With V trimmed by 4 bases and J by 0 bases, 9 bases remained unmatched. The germline gives CDR1 SEHNR, CDR2 FQNEAQ (reference sequence). CDR3 length: 16 residues. CDR3 protein: CASSSYLSGFSYEQYF. CDR3 sequence (DNA): TGTGCCAGCAGCTCCTATCTTAGCGGGTTCTCCTACGAGCAGTACTTC.

The chain combines TRBV5-1 with TRBJ2-3, with 7 bases aligning to TRBD1. This CDR3 has 13 amino acids. In germline, CDR1 is SGHRS, CDR2 YFSETQ. After removal of 5 bases from V and 4 bases from J, the junction contained 4 bases not matched to a gene. CDR3 sequence (DNA): TGCGCCAGCAGTTTCCAGGGGGCAGATACGCAGTATTTT. Residues: CASSFQGADTQYF.

This clonotype was found a few times. The rearrangement joins TRBV6-1 to TRBJ2-6; D gene unclear. Germline loops: CDR1 MNHNS, CDR2 SASEGT. The CDR3 loop spans 16 amino acids. V was trimmed by 6 bases and J by 0 bases, leaving 12 bases between them. CDR3 sequence (DNA): TGTGCCAGCAGCTTGCTTATTCGCTCTGGGGCCAACGTCCTGACTTTC. Translated: CASSLLIRSGANVLTF.